The table lists the clone carrying this T cell receptor (beta chain) with a few counts. Its antigen is unidentified. This CDR3 contains 16 residues. Trimming cost V 4 bases and J 4 bases, with 17 bases left between them. TCRdb fed the RT-PCR reads into MiXCR, producing one record per CDR3 protein. This table holds fewer than 700,000 distinct CDR3 sequences, about an eighth found once. The source of the sample is a study of response to subunit inactivated influenza vaccine. Study-wide results and limits: It was suggested by the authors that few new T cells are recruited by each seasonal influenza vaccination.

The TCR originated in a man in his fifties or sixties who received an inactivated influenza vaccine. The material sequenced was PBMCs from blood, taken around seven weeks after vaccination. V usage is TRBV12-3 or TRBV12-4 and J usage is TRBJ1-5, with D unclear. The CDR3: CASSSRAPGLNQPQHF. In DNA form, the CDR3 reads TGTGCCAGCAGTTCCCGGGCCCCCGGGCTAAATCAGCCCCAGCATTTT.